This passage covers 25 T cell receptor beta chains from one sample sequenced in a study of shared clonotypes between healthy human individuals (dated by TCRdb to between 2020 and 2021). Library method: the immunoSEQ multiplex PCR assay. This is the immuneACCESS table as TCRdb keeps it, with only in-frame sequences that have V and J called. A part of the clones is gone; compared with another copy, unresolved V genes explain less than half, and the rest is unexplained. The sample contains under 850,000 clones, 80% to 95% of them found a single time. The top ten clonotypes cover 20% to 30% of the sample. CD8 naive samples consisted of CD45RO-negative cells that were positively selected for CCR7, yielding a CD45RA+CCR7+ population without TemRA cells. The sample taken for sequencing was naive CD8+ T cells sorted from blood. The cell subset or site tag for this specimen amounts to: CD45RA+CCR7+. These receptors were taken from a man in his thirties or forties in good health.

V and J are TRBV19 and TRBJ2-1, with 13 bases identical to TRBD2. From germline, CDR1 is LNHDA and CDR2 SQIVND (reference sequence). The ends lost 4 bases at V and 1 base at J; junction bases unmatched: 4. The CDR3 loop spans 17 amino acids. The CDR3 DNA reads as TGTGCCAGTAGTAATGGACTAGCGGGAGCGTCCTACAATGAGCAGTTCTTC. It yields the protein CASSNGLAGASYNEQFF.

The chain uses TRBV28 and TRBJ2-7, with D maybe TRBD2 (6 bases). V lost 5 bases to trimming and J lost 3 bases, with 17 bases between them. The germline gives CDR1 MDHEN, CDR2 SYDVKM. This CDR3 region has 15 residues. CDR3 sequence reads: CASSNRDSSNYEQYF. DNA of the CDR3: TGTGCCAGCAGTAACCGGGACTCCTCGAACTACGAGCAGTACTTC.

Concerning this clone itself: Additional DNA sequences in this sample encode the identical CDR3. V usage is TRBV4-3 and J usage is TRBJ2-1, with D unclear. V gave up 0 bases and J gave up 0 bases, with 9 bases separating them. CDR3 size: 16 residues. Germline CDR1 and CDR2: LGHNA and YSLEER. The DNA of the CDR3 is TGCGCCAGCAGCCAAGATCGGGCTAGCTCCTACAATGAGCAGTTCTTC. This translates into CASSQDRASSYNEQFF.

The CDR3 here is CASSPYRGASDEQYF. CDR3 bases: TGTGCCAGCAGTCCATATAGAGGGGCCTCGGACGAGCAGTACTTC. The chain recombines TRBV28 with TRBJ2-7; D might be TRBD1 or TRBD2, each matching 5 bases. The CDR3 is 15 amino acids. With 5 bases removed from V and 5 bases from J, the gap between germline ends came to 19 bases. CDR1 and CDR2 from the germline V gene are MDHEN and SYDVKM.

The J gene is TRBJ2-7, the V gene TRBV25-1, with D possibly TRBD2 on 6 matching bases. The V gene's germline CDR1 is MGHDK and CDR2 SYGVNS. Trimming removed 3 bases at V and 4 bases at J, with 10 bases between. The CDR3 runs 13 residues. CDR3 sequence reads: CASSEMGGYEQYF. The DNA for the CDR3 is TGTGCCAGCAGTGAGATGGGGGGATACGAGCAGTACTTC.

V gene TRBV6-6 combines with J gene TRBJ1-3; no reliable D call. Trimming pared 2 bases from V and 5 bases from J, leaving 10 bases between. This CDR3 comprises 14 residues. The V gene's germline CDR1 is MNHNY and CDR2 SVGAGI (reference sequence). The chain's CDR3 is CASSYANPRNTIYF. CDR3 in DNA: TGTGCCAGCAGTTACGCAAACCCGCGAAACACCATATATTTT.

Here the CDR3 DNA reads TGTGCCAGCAGCTTAGTTGGCAGTCTTAATGAAAAACTGTTTTTT. This encodes CASSLVGSLNEKLFF. The chain carries TRBV11-2 and TRBJ1-4; D remains unclear. The CDR3 has 15 amino acids. Germline-derived CDR1 and CDR2 are SGHAT and FQNNGV. Trimming stripped 1 base from V and 4 bases from J, with 10 bases between. The full variable domain, in which reference TRBV11-2 and TRBJ1-4 provide the parts outside the CDR3, is EAGVAQSPRYKIIEKRQSVAFWCNPISGHATLYWYQQILGQGPKLLIQFQNNGVVDDSQLPKDRFSAERLKGVDSTLKIQPAKLEDSAVYLCASSLVGSLNEKLFFGSGTQLSVL.

This chain uses TRBV2 with TRBJ2-5; D gene uncertain. The CDR3 totals 12 residues. CDR1 is SNHLY, CDR2 FYNNEI, per germline. Trimming shortened V by 4 bases and J by 4 bases, and 7 bases separated the two germline ends. This CDR3 is CASSGRVETQYF. For the CDR3, the DNA is TGTGCCAGCAGTGGTAGGGTAGAGACCCAGTACTTC.

The V call is TRBV28, the J call TRBJ2-3; no clear D gene. The CDR3 is 13 residues long. From germline, CDR1 is MDHEN and CDR2 SYDVKM. Trimming shortened V by 6 bases and J by 8 bases, and 15 bases separated the two germline ends. The DNA of the CDR3 is TGTGCCAGCAGACCAAACCCTGACCTTACGCAGTATTTT. Translating it yields CASRPNPDLTQYF.

This chain's CDR3 is CASSSRLLTAPSNEEKLFF. CDR3 nucleotides: TGTGCCAGCAGCTCCCGCCTTTTAACCGCGCCATCAAATGAGGAAAAACTGTTTTTT. This chain joins TRBV7-8 and TRBJ1-4; the D is unclear. V lost 4 bases and J 8 bases, leaving 29 bases between the germline ends. CDR1 SGHVS and CDR2 FQNEAQ come from the germline V gene. The CDR3 consists of 19 residues.

The chain couples TRBV19 to TRBJ2-1, with D uncertain. There are 15 residues in the CDR3. V lost 2 bases, J lost 3 bases, and 11 bases lay in between. Germline V lookup: CDR1 LNHDA, CDR2 SQIVND (reference sequence). CDR3 residues: CASSISATSYNEQFF. The CDR3 nucleotides are TGTGCCAGTAGTATAAGTGCGACCAGCTACAATGAGCAGTTCTTC. Drawing the rest from reference TRBV19 and TRBJ2-1, the complete variable domain is DGGITQSPKYLFRKEGQNVTLSCEQNLNHDAMYWYRQDPGQGLRLIYYSQIVNDFQKGDIAEGYSVSREKKESFPLTVTSAQKNPTAFYLCASSISATSYNEQFFGPGTRLTVL.

The chain couples TRBV6-1 to TRBJ1-1; D not certain. Trimming removed 0 bases from V and 0 bases from J, with 8 bases in between. CDR1 is MNHNS and CDR2 is SASEGT in the germline V gene. This CDR3 contains 15 residues. This CDR3 is CASSEARGMNTEAFF. The CDR3 DNA is TGTGCCAGCAGTGAAGCACGGGGAATGAACACTGAAGCTTTCTTT.

V and J are TRBV9 and TRBJ2-1, with a tentative D call TRBD2 (6 bases). The germline V gene has CDR1 SGDLS and CDR2 YYNGEE. V was shortened by 7 bases and J by 4 bases, with 12 bases between the two germline ends. The CDR3 sequence is 13 residues long. The CDR3 spells CASSAEGYNEQFF. CDR3 bases: TGTGCCAGCTCAGCGGAGGGGTACAATGAGCAGTTCTTC.

The V and J genes are TRBV15 and TRBJ2-1, with D possibly TRBD2 on 6 matching bases. The length of the CDR3 is 19 residues. Per germline, CDR1 LNHNV and CDR2 YYDKDF (reference sequence). V dropped 0 bases and J dropped 3 bases, with 21 bases sitting between them. The CDR3 region is CATSREYPLRAGSYNEQFF. CDR3 bases: TGTGCCACCAGCAGAGAGTACCCCCTTCGAGCGGGCAGCTACAATGAGCAGTTCTTC.

CDR3 DNA: TGTGCCAGCAGCTTAGCGCGGGGTGGTGAGCAGTACTTC. It yields the protein CASSLARGGEQYF. The chain employs TRBV7-9 and TRBJ2-7; possibly TRBD2 for D (6 bases). The CDR3 covers 13 residues. V was cut by 0 bases and J by 7 bases, with 10 bases left in between. Germline V gene data show CDR1 as SEHNR and CDR2 as FQNEAQ (reference sequence).

This clone was observed a single time. The chain joins TRBV28 to TRBJ1-4; D unresolved. Germline CDR1 is MDHEN and CDR2 is SYDVKM. Trimming cost V 8 bases and J 0 bases, with 7 bases left between them. The CDR3 extends over 13 amino acids. CDR3 nucleotide sequence: TGTGCCAGCGCGGCGCCAACTAATGAAAAACTGTTTTTT. This codes for CASAAPTNEKLFF.

This chain connects TRBV9 to TRBJ2-7; 7 bases fit TRBD1. Losses at the gene ends were 5 bases for V and 2 bases for J; bases not matched to a gene: 7. CDR1 and CDR2 (germline): SGDLS, YYNGEE. The CDR3 is made up of 14 amino acids. The CDR3 DNA follows: TGTGCCAGCAGTGCCGGGACAGCACCCTACGAGCAGTACTTC. Its translation is CASSAGTAPYEQYF.

The J gene is TRBJ2-5, the V gene TRBV7-8; D is possibly TRBD2 (6 bases). The CDR3 has 14 amino acids. Trimming stripped 5 bases from V and 5 bases from J, with 15 bases between. The germline V gene encodes CDR1 SGHVS and CDR2 FQNEAQ. The CDR3 protein is CASSSRDFQETQYF. In nucleotides, the CDR3 is TGTGCCAGCAGCAGCCGGGACTTCCAGGAGACCCAGTACTTC. The full variable domain, in which reference TRBV7-8 and TRBJ2-5 provide the parts outside the CDR3, is GAGVSQSPRYKVAKRGQDVALRCDPISGHVSLFWYQQALGQGPEFLTYFQNEAQLDKSGLPSDRFFAERPEGSVSTLKIQRTQQEDSAVYLCASSSRDFQETQYFGPGTRLLVL.

The chain links TRBV29-1 to TRBJ2-7, with TRBD1 matching 9 bases. V dropped 6 bases and J dropped 2; count of bases not matched to a gene: 5. Germline-derived CDR1 and CDR2 are SQVTM and ANQGSEA. This CDR3 has 13 amino acids. As DNA, the CDR3 is TGCAGCGTGCCAGGACAGGGGCCCTACGAGCAGTACTTC. This gives the protein CSVPGQGPYEQYF.

The CDR3 spells CASTHPVRNYEQYF. For the CDR3, the DNA is TGTGCCAGCACCCACCCCGTCCGGAACTACGAGCAGTACTTC. The chain links TRBV5-5 to TRBJ2-7; D is ambiguous. Germline V gene lookup returns CDR1 SGHKS and CDR2 YYEKEE (reference sequence). The CDR3 sequence is 14 residues long. V lost 6 bases and J 3 bases, leaving 16 bases between the germline ends.

The chain joins TRBV5-1 to TRBJ2-7; TRBD1 matches at 7 bases. Trimming took 4 bases from V and 0 from J; bases not matched to a gene: 7. The CDR3 has 15 residues. Germline CDR1 SGHRS, CDR2 YFSETQ. As DNA, the CDR3 is TGCGCCAGCAGCAGCCGGGACAGAAGCTCCTACGAGCAGTACTTC. It codes for CASSSRDRSSYEQYF.

The CDR3 coding sequence is TGTGCCAGCAGCCCGGCGCGGAGCCCCTACGAGCAGTACTTC. Its translation: CASSPARSPYEQYF. The J gene is TRBJ2-7, the V gene TRBV7-9; D unclear. The CDR3 has 14 residues. Germline values: CDR1 SEHNR, CDR2 FQNEAQ (reference sequence). Trimming pared 5 bases from V and 2 bases from J, leaving 13 bases between. The full variable domain, completed using reference TRBV7-9 and TRBJ2-7, is DTGVSQNPRHKITKRGQNVTFRCDPISEHNRLYWYRQTLGQGPEFLTYFQNEAQLEKSRLLSDRFSAERPKGSFSTLEIQRTEQGDSAMYLCASSPARSPYEQYFGPGTRLTVT.

This clone was recorded only once. The rearrangement uses TRBV29-1 and TRBJ1-1; tentatively, D is TRBD1 (6 bases). This CDR3 contains 11 residues. Trimming removed 6 bases at V and 5 bases at J, with 10 bases between. Germline CDR1 reads SQVTM; CDR2 reads ANQGSEA. The CDR3, as DNA: TGCAGCGTGCAGACAGGTACTGAAGCTTTCTTT. Amino acid sequence: CSVQTGTEAFF.

The chain has TRBV5-4 and TRBJ1-2; no reliable D call. Germline V gene lookup returns CDR1 SGHNT and CDR2 YYREEE (reference sequence). This CDR3 has 14 amino acids. Deletions cut 3 bases from V and 6 bases from J, with 15 bases between. CDR3 sequence: CASSSSGLGHGYTF. As DNA, the CDR3 is TGTGCCAGCAGCTCCTCTGGGTTGGGCCATGGCTACACCTTC.

The chain carries TRBV6-1 and TRBJ1-5; no clear D. This CDR3 has 17 amino acids. Germline values: CDR1 MNHNS, CDR2 SASEGT. The germline V and J ends were trimmed by 2 bases and 0 bases, with 14 bases remaining between them. Written as DNA, the CDR3 is TGTGCCAGCAGTGAATTCAGGCCACGCTTTAGCAATCAGCCCCAGCATTTT. Translation: CASSEFRPRFSNQPQHF.